The clone carrying this T cell receptor (beta chain) was counted ten times or more. The antigen is unknown. From germline, CDR1 is SQVTM and CDR2 ANQGSEA. The length of the CDR3 is 10 residues. Trimming removed 4 bases from V and 6 bases from J, with 5 bases in between. MiXCR, applied by TCRdb to the RT-PCR reads, yields one record per CDR3 protein. The table lists 400,000 to 650,000 distinct CDR3 sequences, about 7.2% of them singletons. This entry is derived from a study of response to subunit inactivated influenza vaccine. Whole-study findings and limits: The authors suggested that few new T cells are recruited per seasonal influenza vaccination.

The starting material was PBMCs from blood, obtained around 25 months after vaccination. The receptor was isolated from a man in his fifties or sixties who received an inactivated influenza vaccine. This chain joins TRBV29-1 and TRBJ2-3; D gene ambiguous. CDR3 sequence (DNA): TGCAGCGTTGCTTCTGATACGCAGTATTTT. This gives the protein CSVASDTQYF.